Following are 3 T cell receptor beta chains from one sample sequenced in a study of cytomegalovirus exposure and HLA in healthy donors. It was with 60 Vbeta and 13 Jbeta primers that the PCR ran. Libraries were prepared by immunoSEQ multiplex PCR; TCRdb keeps only in-frame clonotypes and omits some of them. This sample's table reports about 65,000 clones. The material sequenced was PBMCs. These receptors originate from a boy younger than 18 in good health and CMV-seronegative.

The chain links TRBV5-4 to TRBJ2-1, with TRBD2 identical over 9 bases. The CDR3 is made up of 14 amino acids. Germline V gene sequence: CDR1 SGHNT, CDR2 YYREEE (reference sequence). Trimming at V came to 5 bases and at J to 7 bases, leaving 7 bases not matched to a gene. This CDR3 reads CASRSLAGKNEQFF. CDR3 nucleotide sequence: TGTGCCAGCAGATCTCTAGCGGGAAAGAATGAGCAGTTCTTC.

CDR3 nucleotide sequence: TGTGCCAGCGCACGGGGCGGGAGGATCTACGAGCAGTACTTC. Translated: CASARGGRIYEQYF. V gene TRBV25-1 combines with J gene TRBJ2-7; TRBD2 matches at 8 bases. The trim removed 8 bases at V and 3 bases at J, leaving 9 bases unmatched. This CDR3 is built from 14 residues. Germline-derived CDR1 and CDR2 are MGHDK and SYGVNS.

The chain combines TRBV9 with TRBJ1-5; maybe TRBD1 (6 bases). With 0 bases removed from V and 3 bases from J, the gap between germline ends came to 10 bases. This CDR3 contains 15 residues. Germline CDR1 and CDR2: SGDLS and YYNGEE. CDR3 amino acids: CASSVAGEFNQPQHF. The CDR3 DNA sequence: TGTGCCAGCAGCGTAGCAGGGGAATTCAATCAGCCCCAGCATTTT.